This entry lists 7 T cell receptor beta chains sequenced from one sample in a study of cytomegalovirus exposure and HLA in healthy donors. Primers included in the PCR were 60 Vbeta and 13 Jbeta primers. Sequenced by immunoSEQ multiplex PCR; TCRdb stores in-frame clones only, minus some. The data show more than 200,000 clones, with 70% seen just once and 2.5% to 3% held by the top ten. Sample: PBMCs. These receptors were taken from a man between 40 and 49 years old in good health and CMV-seropositive.

The genes are TRBV6-6 and TRBJ2-5; D is unresolved. Germline-derived CDR1 and CDR2 are MNHNY and SVGAGI (reference sequence). Trimming pared 5 bases from V and 2 bases from J, leaving 12 bases between. CDR3 size: 14 residues. Written as DNA, the CDR3 is TGTGCCAGCAGTCCCTCGGGTTGGCAAGAGACCCAGTACTTC. It specifies CASSPSGWQETQYF.

The chain joins TRBV2 to TRBJ1-3; D is ambiguous. CDR3 length equals 13 residues. Between the trimmed V and J ends, which lost 4 bases and 4 bases, there was a span of 8 bases. From germline, CDR1 is SNHLY and CDR2 FYNNEI. As DNA, the CDR3 is TGTGCCAGCAGTGGTTGGAGGGGAAACACCATATATTTT. It translates to CASSGWRGNTIYF. Looking up the rest from reference TRBV2 and TRBJ1-3 gives the full variable domain: EPEVTQTPSHQVTQMGQEVILRCVPISNHLYFYWYRQILGQKVEFLVSFYNNEISEKSEIFDDQFSVERPDGSNFTLKIRSTKLEDSAMYFCASSGWRGNTIYFGEGSWLTVV.

The chain uses TRBV7-8 and TRBJ1-5; unclear D gene. Per germline, CDR1 SGHVS and CDR2 FQNEAQ. V was clipped by 1 base and J by 7 bases, with 11 bases between them. The CDR3 is made up of 14 amino acids. The chain's CDR3 is CASSLENRVQPQHF. DNA for the CDR3: TGTGCCAGCAGCTTAGAGAACAGAGTACAGCCCCAGCATTTT.

This sequence joins TRBV6-5 and TRBJ2-2; 8 bases align to TRBD1. The CDR3 spans 14 residues. Germline V lookup: CDR1 MNHEY, CDR2 SVGAGI. V shed 0 bases, J shed 14 bases, and the junction held 8 bases outside the gene matches. The CDR3 loop is CASSYSTDRVGLFF. CDR3 DNA sequence: TGTGCCAGCAGTTACTCGACGGACAGGGTGGGACTGTTTTTT.

The chain joins TRBV2 to TRBJ1-2; no definite D call. From germline, CDR1 is SNHLY and CDR2 FYNNEI. The V gene lost 6 bases and the J gene lost 2 bases, with 10 bases spanning the gap. The CDR3 loop spans 13 amino acids. For the CDR3, the DNA is TGTGCCAGCAGGGAGGCACGAAACTATGGCTACACCTTC. Translation: CASREARNYGYTF. Drawing the rest from reference TRBV2 and TRBJ1-2, the complete variable domain is EPEVTQTPSHQVTQMGQEVILRCVPISNHLYFYWYRQILGQKVEFLVSFYNNEISEKSEIFDDQFSVERPDGSNFTLKIRSTKLEDSAMYFCASREARNYGYTFGSGTRLTVV.

This clone turned up a few times. The J gene is TRBJ1-1, the V gene TRBV6-6, with TRBD1 matching over 8 bases. CDR3 length: 13 residues. CDR1 MNHNY and CDR2 SVGAGI come from the germline V gene (reference sequence). Trimming removed 6 bases from V and 4 bases from J; junction bases left unmatched: 4. The CDR3 loop reads CASRTGEGTEAFF. The DNA of the CDR3 is TGTGCCAGCAGGACAGGGGAGGGCACTGAAGCTTTCTTT.

The V and J genes are TRBV19 and TRBJ1-1; D might be TRBD1 (5 bases). V was clipped by 6 bases and J by 2 bases, with 13 bases between them. Germline V gene sequence: CDR1 LNHDA, CDR2 SQIVND (reference sequence). This CDR3 has 14 residues. This CDR3 is CASREGATNTEAFF. The DNA of the CDR3 is TGTGCCAGTAGGGAAGGGGCGACAAACACTGAAGCTTTCTTT.